This T cell receptor (beta chain) was documented in a study of vaccination effects on CD4 cells after COVID-19. Study at large: Antigen-specific CD4+ T cells were expanded with viral peptide pools in the ViraFEST assay before sequencing. A median of 72 days separated the second dose and sampling. Two million PBMC were placed in each well, which was supplemented with about 10 IU/ml IL-2 and around 9.4 ug/ml peptides.

Comments on this clone: Its antigen is not identified.

Cells that had been cultured for nine to eleven days were the source of isolated CD4+ T cells. The person had a PCR-confirmed SARS-CoV-2 infection during March to December 2020. Each participant received a vaccine that was either BNT162b2 or mRNA-1273, given as two doses. The data were produced by immunoSEQ multiplex PCR, yet TCRdb's version contains in-frame clones alone and is incomplete. The sample contains fewer than 55,000 clones, approximately 82% of which appear only once. This sequence originates from a human donor who had a prior SARS-CoV-2 infection. Sequenced here: CD4+ T cells from PBMCs cultured without peptide, sampled after COVID-19 vaccination.

The CDR3 here is CASTLGLAEETQYF. In nucleotides, the CDR3 is TGTGCCAGCACCCTAGGGCTAGCGGAAGAGACCCAGTACTTC. V and J are TRBV7-2 and TRBJ2-5, with 7 bases fitting TRBD2. Germline loops: CDR1 SGHTA, CDR2 FQGNSA. The length of the CDR3 is 14 residues. V shed 7 bases and J 3 bases; nucleotides not matched to a gene: 8.